The following is a T cell receptor (beta chain) sequence with its context. What antigen it recognizes has not been identified. No quality values exist for individual bases; no much larger clone is one base distant. The data are from a study of post-analysis software for immune sequencing data (dated by TCRdb to between 2015 and 2016). With regard to the full study: Relapsing-remitting, secondary progressive and progressive-relapsing multiple sclerosis were recorded as disease courses, and subtype annotation was lacking for some patients. The patient repertoires were compared against approximately twelve previously published healthy control repertoires obtained from donors aged roughly 6 to 28 years. A subset of samples was prepared in parallel using single-end sample barcoding, then pooled and co-amplified after Illumina adapter ligation. The research as a whole found: Patients showed significantly higher frequencies than controls for roughly five TRBV segments, among them TRBV5-6, TRBV5-1 and TRBV20-1. The control group was slightly older than the multiple sclerosis patient group. Direct clustering with F measure revealed strong co-clustering of samples prepared in the same batch, which led to a batch-effect correction. Significantly lower normalized Chao1 diversity was found in multiple sclerosis patients than in controls, suggesting substantial peripheral T-cell clonal expansion.

To demonstrate the VDJtools post-analysis software, the study profiled TCR beta repertoires from the peripheral blood of 10 to 15 young patients with multiple sclerosis. The multiple sclerosis patients were children and adolescents ranging in age from roughly 6 to 16 years. The CDR3 goes from the cysteine to the phenylalanine over 16 residues. Just the 48-base CDR3 DNA is kept, in frame starting at base 1. Via the germline V gene, CDR1 is SGHVS and CDR2 FQNEAQ. V lost 4 bases and J lost 5 bases, and the count of bases not matched to a germline gene is 7. Library preparation used PCR. Data came from an Illumina HiSeq 2500. To reduce PCR and sequencing biases, unique molecular identifiers were incorporated into the TCR beta cDNA libraries. Some 500,000 cDNA molecules were obtained per 1 to 10 million input T cells, so each molecule approximated one T cell. Patient libraries were prepared and sequenced with the same protocol used for the earlier healthy control dataset. Samples belonging to the same batch were prepared together, multiplexed and sequenced on a shared HiSeq lane. In the authors' own workflow: Raw barcoded reads were processed with MIGEC, discarding single-read molecular identifier groups before consensus assembly and CDR3 extraction. VDJtools was used for post-analysis of the clonotype tables, and diversity was normalized by down-sampling every dataset to the size of the smallest sample. In repertoire overlap clustering, CDR3 amino acid sequences, but not nucleotide sequences, were matched to correct batch-related cross-sample contamination. TCRdb redid the processing of the public reads, applying fastp at Q25 and MiXCR, and retained in-frame beta chains. Entries that share a CDR3 protein sequence are merged under the most common genes and DNA. The V and J calls and clone size are TCRdb's, not the authors'. The sample contains hundreds of thousands of distinct CDR3 sequences, about 60% of them found a single time. Of the sample, approximately 11% is held by the ten largest clones.

Rearrangement joined TRBV7-8 to TRBJ2-3; 12 central nucleotides agree with TRBD2. This clonotype was obtained from a girl aged 2 to 10 with multiple sclerosis. The sequencing sample was made of blood. Here the CDR3 is given as CASSYLAGGRVDTQYF. The nucleotides read TGTGCCAGCAGCTATCTAGCGGGGGGGCGAGTAGATACGCAGTATTTT.